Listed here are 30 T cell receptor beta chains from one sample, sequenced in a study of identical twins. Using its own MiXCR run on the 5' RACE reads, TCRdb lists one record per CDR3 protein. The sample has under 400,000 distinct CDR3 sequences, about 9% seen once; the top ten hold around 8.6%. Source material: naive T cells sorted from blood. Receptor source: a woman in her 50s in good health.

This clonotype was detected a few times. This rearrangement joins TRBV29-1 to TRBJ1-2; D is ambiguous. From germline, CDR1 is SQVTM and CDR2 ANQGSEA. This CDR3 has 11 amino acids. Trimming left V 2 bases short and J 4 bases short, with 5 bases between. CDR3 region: CSVEIAYGYTF. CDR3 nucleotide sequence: TGCAGCGTTGAAATCGCCTATGGCTACACCTTC.

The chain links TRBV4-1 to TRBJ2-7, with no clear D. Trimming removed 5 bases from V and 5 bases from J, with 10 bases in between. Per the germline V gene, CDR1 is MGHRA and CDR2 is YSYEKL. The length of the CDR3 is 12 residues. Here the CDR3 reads CASSIVADEQYF. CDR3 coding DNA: TGCGCCAGCAGCATAGTGGCGGACGAGCAGTACTTC.

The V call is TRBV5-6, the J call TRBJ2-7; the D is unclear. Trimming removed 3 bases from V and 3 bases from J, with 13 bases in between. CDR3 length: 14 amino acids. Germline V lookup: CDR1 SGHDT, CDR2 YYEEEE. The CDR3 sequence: CASSSGRSLYEQYF. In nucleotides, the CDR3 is TGTGCCAGCAGCTCCGGTCGATCACTCTACGAGCAGTACTTC.

The CDR3, as DNA: TGCGCCAGCAAAAACCCGGGACAGGGTAATGAGCAGTTCTTC. It specifies CASKNPGQGNEQFF. J is TRBJ2-1 and V is TRBV5-1; 9 nucleotides line up with TRBD1. The length of the CDR3 is 14 residues. V lost 6 bases, J lost 7 bases, and 8 bases stayed unmatched. Looked up from germline, CDR1 is SGHRS and CDR2 is YFSETQ.

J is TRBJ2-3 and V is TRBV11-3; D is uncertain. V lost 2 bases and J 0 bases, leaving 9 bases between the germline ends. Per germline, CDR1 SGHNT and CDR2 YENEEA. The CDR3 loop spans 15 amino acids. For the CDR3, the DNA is TGTGCCAGCAGCTTACCCGATTGGAGCACAGATACGCAGTATTTT. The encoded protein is CASSLPDWSTDTQYF. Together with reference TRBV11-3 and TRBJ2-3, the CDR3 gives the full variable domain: EAGVVQSPRYKIIEKKQPVAFWCNPISGHNTLYWYLQNLGQGPELLIRYENEEAVDDSQLPKDRFSAERLKGVDSTLKIQPAELGDSAVYLCASSLPDWSTDTQYFGPGTRLTVL.

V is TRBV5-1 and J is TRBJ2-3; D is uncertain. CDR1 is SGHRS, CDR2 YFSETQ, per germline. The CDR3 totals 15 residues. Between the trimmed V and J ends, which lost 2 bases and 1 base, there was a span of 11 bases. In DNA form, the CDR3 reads TGCGCCAGCAGCTTAATCTCTGGCGGCACAGATACGCAGTATTTT. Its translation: CASSLISGGTDTQYF.

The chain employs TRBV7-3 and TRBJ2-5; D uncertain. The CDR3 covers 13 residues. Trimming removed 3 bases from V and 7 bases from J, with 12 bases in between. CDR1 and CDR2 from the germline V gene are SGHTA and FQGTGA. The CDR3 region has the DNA TGTGCCAGCAGCTTTGAGCTCTCTGGGACCCAGTACTTC. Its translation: CASSFELSGTQYF.

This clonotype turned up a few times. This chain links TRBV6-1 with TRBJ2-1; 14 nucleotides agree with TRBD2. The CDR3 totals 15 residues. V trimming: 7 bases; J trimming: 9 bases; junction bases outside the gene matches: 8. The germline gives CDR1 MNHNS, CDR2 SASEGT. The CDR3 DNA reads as TGTGCCAGCAAAAGACAGGGACTAGCGGGAGTTGAGCAGTTCTTC. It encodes CASKRQGLAGVEQFF.

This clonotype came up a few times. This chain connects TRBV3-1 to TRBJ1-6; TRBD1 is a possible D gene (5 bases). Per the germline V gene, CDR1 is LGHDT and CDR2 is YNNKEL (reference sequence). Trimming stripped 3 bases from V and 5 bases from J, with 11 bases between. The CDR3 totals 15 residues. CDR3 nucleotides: TGTGCCAGCAGCCACGGGACTAGGGATAATTCACCCCTCCACTTT. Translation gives CASSHGTRDNSPLHF.

The CDR3 reads CSAHTGTTSYNEQFF. The CDR3 DNA is TGCAGTGCTCATACCGGGACTACCTCCTACAATGAGCAGTTCTTC. The chain couples TRBV20-1 to TRBJ2-1, with 7 bases aligning to TRBD2. The CDR3 is made up of 15 amino acids. Germline V gene sequence: CDR1 DFQATT, CDR2 SNEGSKA (reference sequence). Germline trimming cut 5 bases from V and 0 bases from J; bases unmatched to any gene: 7.

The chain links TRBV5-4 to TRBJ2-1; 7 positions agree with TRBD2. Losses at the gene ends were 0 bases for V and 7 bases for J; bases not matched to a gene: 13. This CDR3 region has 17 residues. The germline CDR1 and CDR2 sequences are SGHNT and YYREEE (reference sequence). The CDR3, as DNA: TGTGCCAGCAGCTTGGCGGCTAGCGGACCTCTGGGTAATGAGCAGTTCTTC. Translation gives CASSLAASGPLGNEQFF.

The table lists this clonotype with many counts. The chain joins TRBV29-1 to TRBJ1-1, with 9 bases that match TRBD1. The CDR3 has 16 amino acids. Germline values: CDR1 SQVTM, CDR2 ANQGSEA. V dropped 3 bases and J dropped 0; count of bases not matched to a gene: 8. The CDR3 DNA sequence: TGCAGCGTTGATGGGGGACAGGGAGGATTGAACACTGAAGCTTTCTTT. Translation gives CSVDGGQGGLNTEAFF.

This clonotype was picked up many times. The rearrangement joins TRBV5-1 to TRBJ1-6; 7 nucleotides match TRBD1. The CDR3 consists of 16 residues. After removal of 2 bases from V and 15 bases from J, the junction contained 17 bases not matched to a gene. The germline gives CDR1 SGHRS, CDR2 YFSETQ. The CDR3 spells CASSFIPDRQKRVLHF. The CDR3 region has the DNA TGCGCCAGCAGCTTCATACCGGACAGGCAAAAGAGAGTCCTCCACTTT.

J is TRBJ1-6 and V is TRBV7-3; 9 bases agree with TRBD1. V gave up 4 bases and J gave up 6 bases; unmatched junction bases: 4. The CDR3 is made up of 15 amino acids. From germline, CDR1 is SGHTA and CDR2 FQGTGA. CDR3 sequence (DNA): TGTGCCAGCAGCTCCCGGACAGGGGCTAATTCACCCCTCCACTTT. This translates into CASSSRTGANSPLHF.

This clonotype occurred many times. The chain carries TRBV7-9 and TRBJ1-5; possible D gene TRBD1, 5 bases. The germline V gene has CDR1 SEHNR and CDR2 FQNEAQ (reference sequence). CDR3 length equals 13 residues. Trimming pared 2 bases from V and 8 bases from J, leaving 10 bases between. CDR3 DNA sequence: TGTGCCAGCAGCTTAAGGGGTTACGAGCCCCAGCATTTT. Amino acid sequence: CASSLRGYEPQHF.

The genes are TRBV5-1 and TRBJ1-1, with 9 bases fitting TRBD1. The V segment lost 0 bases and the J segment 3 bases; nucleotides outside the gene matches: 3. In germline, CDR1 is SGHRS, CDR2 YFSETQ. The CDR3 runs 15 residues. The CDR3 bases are TGCGCCAGCAGCTTGGCCGGGACAGGGTACACTGAAGCTTTCTTT. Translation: CASSLAGTGYTEAFF.

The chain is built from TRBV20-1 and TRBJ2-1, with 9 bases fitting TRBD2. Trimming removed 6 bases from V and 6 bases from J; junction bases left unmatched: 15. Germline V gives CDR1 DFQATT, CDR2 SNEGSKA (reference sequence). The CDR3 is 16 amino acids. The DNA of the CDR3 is TGCAGTGCCACTCAGCGCACTAGCGGGTCTTTCAATGAGCAGTTCTTC. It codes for CSATQRTSGSFNEQFF.

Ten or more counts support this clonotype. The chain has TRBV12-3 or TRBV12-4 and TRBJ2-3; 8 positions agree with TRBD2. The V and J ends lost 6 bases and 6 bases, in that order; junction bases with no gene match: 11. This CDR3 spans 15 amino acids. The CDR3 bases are TGTGCCAGCAGCCGCCTAGCGGGTCTGCCTGATACGCAGTATTTT. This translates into CASSRLAGLPDTQYF.

The CDR3, as DNA: TGTGCCAGCAGTTCCACCCGGGACAGGGAGGGGGGGGATGGCTACACCTTC. This sequence encodes CASSSTRDREGGDGYTF. The chain couples TRBV12-3 or TRBV12-4 to TRBJ1-2, with TRBD1 matching over 9 bases. There are 17 residues in the CDR3. V lost 4 bases, J lost 6 bases, and 15 bases stayed unmatched.

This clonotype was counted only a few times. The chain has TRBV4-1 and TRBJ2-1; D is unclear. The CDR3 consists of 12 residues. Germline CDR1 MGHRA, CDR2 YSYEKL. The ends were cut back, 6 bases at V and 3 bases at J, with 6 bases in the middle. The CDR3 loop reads CASRGIYNEQFF. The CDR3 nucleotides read TGCGCCAGCAGGGGGATCTACAATGAGCAGTTCTTC.

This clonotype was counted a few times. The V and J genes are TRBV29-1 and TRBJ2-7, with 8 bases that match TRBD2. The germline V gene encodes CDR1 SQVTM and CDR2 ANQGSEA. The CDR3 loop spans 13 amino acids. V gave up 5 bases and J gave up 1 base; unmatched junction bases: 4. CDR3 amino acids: CSVLLAESYEQYF. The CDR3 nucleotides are TGCAGCGTTTTACTAGCGGAATCCTACGAGCAGTACTTC.

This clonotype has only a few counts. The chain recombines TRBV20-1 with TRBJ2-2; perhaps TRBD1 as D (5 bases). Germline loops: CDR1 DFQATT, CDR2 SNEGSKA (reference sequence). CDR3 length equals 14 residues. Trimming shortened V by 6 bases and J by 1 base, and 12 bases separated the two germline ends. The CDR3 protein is CSAPPRGNTGELFF. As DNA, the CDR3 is TGCAGTGCCCCCCCAAGGGGGAACACCGGGGAGCTGTTTTTT.

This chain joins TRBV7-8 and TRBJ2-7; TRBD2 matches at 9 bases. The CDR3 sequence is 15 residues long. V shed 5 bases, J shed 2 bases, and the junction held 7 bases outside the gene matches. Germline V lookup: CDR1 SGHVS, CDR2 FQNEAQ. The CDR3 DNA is TGTGCCAGCAGCAGCAGCGGGAGGTCCACCTACGAGCAGTACGTC. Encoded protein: CASSSSGRSTYEQYV.

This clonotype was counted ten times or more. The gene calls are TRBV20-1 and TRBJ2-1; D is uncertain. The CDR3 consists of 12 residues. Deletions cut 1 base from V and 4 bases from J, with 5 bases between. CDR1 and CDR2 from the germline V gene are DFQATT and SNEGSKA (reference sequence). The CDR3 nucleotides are TGCAGTGCTAGAGGCGGATACAATGAGCAGTTCTTC. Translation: CSARGGYNEQFF.

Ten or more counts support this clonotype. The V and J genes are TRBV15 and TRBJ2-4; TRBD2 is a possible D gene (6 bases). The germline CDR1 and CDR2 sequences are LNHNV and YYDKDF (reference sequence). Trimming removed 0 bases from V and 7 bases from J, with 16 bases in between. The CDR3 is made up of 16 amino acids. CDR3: CATSREDRRAGNIQYF. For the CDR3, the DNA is TGTGCCACCAGCAGAGAGGATCGGAGGGCCGGGAACATTCAGTACTTC.

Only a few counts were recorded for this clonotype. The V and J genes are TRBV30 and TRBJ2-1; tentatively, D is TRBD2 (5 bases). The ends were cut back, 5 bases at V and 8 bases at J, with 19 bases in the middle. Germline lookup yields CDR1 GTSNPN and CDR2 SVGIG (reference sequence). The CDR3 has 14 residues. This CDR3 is CAWRERSKAYEQFF. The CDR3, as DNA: TGTGCCTGGCGTGAGCGGTCAAAGGCTTATGAGCAGTTCTTC.

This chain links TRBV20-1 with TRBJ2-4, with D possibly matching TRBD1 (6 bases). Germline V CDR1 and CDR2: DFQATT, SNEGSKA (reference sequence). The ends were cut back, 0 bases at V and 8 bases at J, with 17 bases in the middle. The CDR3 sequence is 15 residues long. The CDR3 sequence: CSARDLTGGQYIQYF. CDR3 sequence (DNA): TGCAGTGCTAGAGATCTGACAGGCGGACAGTACATTCAGTACTTC.

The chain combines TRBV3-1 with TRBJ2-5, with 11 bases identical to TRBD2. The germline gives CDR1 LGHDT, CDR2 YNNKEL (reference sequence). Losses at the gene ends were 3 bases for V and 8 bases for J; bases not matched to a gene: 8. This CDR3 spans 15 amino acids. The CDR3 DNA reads TGTGCCAGCAGCCACGATTCGACTAGCGGGACAACCCAGTACTTC. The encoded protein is CASSHDSTSGTTQYF.

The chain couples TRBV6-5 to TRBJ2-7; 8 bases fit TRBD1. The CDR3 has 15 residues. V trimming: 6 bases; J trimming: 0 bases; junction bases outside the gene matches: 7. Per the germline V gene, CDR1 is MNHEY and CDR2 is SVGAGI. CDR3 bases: TGTGCCAGCAGCAGAGGGACAGGTCGCTCCTACGAGCAGTACTTC. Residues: CASSRGTGRSYEQYF.

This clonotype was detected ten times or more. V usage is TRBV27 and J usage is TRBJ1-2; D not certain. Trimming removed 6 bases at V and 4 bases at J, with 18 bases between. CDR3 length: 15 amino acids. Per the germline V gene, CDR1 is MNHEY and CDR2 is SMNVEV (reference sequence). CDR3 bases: TGTGCCAGCAGAATGAACATGCCGGGCGGCTATGGCTACACCTTC. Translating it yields CASRMNMPGGYGYTF.